Listed below are T cell receptor beta chains from one sample, sequenced in a study of shared clonotypes between healthy human individuals. Sequencing used immunoSEQ multiplex PCR; TCRdb keeps in-frame clones, though not all of them. The sample lists roughly 2.6 million clones, just over 90% seen once, with roughly 0.13% in the top ten. The specimen sequenced was naive CD4+ T cells sorted from blood. These TCRs come from a man between 18 and 29 years old in good health. Each CDR3 is given without its conserved first and last residue. The D gene is left open where the match is weak.

CDR3aa	d_gene	v_gene	j_gene
ASSPDREGSPLH	TRBD1	TRBV5-1	TRBJ1-6
AGGGRLNTEAF	NA	TRBV27	TRBJ1-1
ASRGQGEVGGYT	TRBD1	TRBV7-9	TRBJ1-2
ASSEAGVETQY	NA	TRBV25-1	TRBJ2-5
ASSFTGIQHTDTQY	NA	TRBV7-9	TRBJ2-3
ASSRDRRQETQY	TRBD1	TRBV18	TRBJ2-5
ASSLVDSLRGELF	NA	TRBV5-1	TRBJ2-2
AWTRQSLTYEQY	NA	TRBV30	TRBJ2-7
ASSLIGTEAF	NA	TRBV28	TRBJ1-1
ASSFGQGYGYT	NA	TRBV5-4	TRBJ1-2
ASSALVGAGEQF	NA	TRBV9	TRBJ2-1
ASSQIAAAEAF	NA	TRBV5-1	TRBJ1-1
ASSYVRGPVDNEQF	TRBD1	TRBV18	TRBJ2-1
ASSLYSVRGRFYNSPLH	NA	TRBV7-9	TRBJ1-6
ASTDLQGDTEAF	NA	TRBV2	TRBJ1-1
ASSSGLAGGPGELF	TRBD2	TRBV13	TRBJ2-2
ASRGGTGWNEQF	TRBD1	TRBV27	TRBJ2-1
ATSRDFSRSFQETQY	NA	TRBV15	TRBJ2-5
ASSIASYGYT	NA	TRBV19	TRBJ1-2
AWRWGRQRNTEAF	NA	TRBV30	TRBJ1-1
SVERTTSTDTQY	NA	TRBV29-1	TRBJ2-3
ASSLRGPREGNTEAF	NA	TRBV5-6	TRBJ1-1
ASSLPAGGNGYT	TRBD1	TRBV6-6	TRBJ1-2
ARSGQGASETQY	TRBD1	TRBV2	TRBJ2-5